Below, 3 T cell receptor beta chains from the same sample are listed, as sequenced in a study of shared clonotypes between healthy human individuals. TCRdb's table, derived via immunoSEQ multiplex PCR, lists solely in-frame clones and lacks some. The data hold 2 million to 3 million clones, with approximately 93% observed a single time. Source material: naive CD4+ T cells from PBMCs. As for subset: CD45RA+ positively selected. The receptors stem from a man aged 18 to 35 in good health. Some clones in this sample may be carry-over from other donors' samples.

A note on this clone: Other nucleotide sequences from this sample produce the same CDR3. The chain carries TRBV19 and TRBJ2-1; possibly TRBD1 for D (5 bases). V was pared by 2 bases and J by 0 bases, with 8 bases between. This CDR3 has 15 residues. Germline CDR1 and CDR2: LNHDA and SQIVND (reference sequence). Here the CDR3 reads CASSIWGASYNEQFF. CDR3 DNA: TGTGCCAGTAGTATATGGGGCGCCTCCTACAATGAGCAGTTCTTC.

The chain links TRBV4-1 to TRBJ2-7, with 7 bases that match TRBD1. V lost 5 bases and J lost 2; bases outside the gene matches: 9. CDR1 is MGHRA and CDR2 is YSYEKL in the germline V gene. This CDR3 is 15 amino acids long. CDR3 sequence reads: CASSYNRGMAYEQYF. The CDR3 DNA follows: TGCGCCAGCAGCTACAACAGGGGAATGGCCTACGAGCAGTACTTC.

The chain employs TRBV7-8 and TRBJ1-5, with no clear D. This CDR3 contains 14 residues. V was shortened by 3 bases and J by 6 bases, with 12 bases between the two germline ends. Germline V gene data show CDR1 as SGHVS and CDR2 as FQNEAQ. The CDR3 loop is CASSLSSRFQPQHF. The CDR3 bases are TGTGCCAGCAGCTTGTCGAGTCGGTTTCAGCCCCAGCATTTT.